This TCR beta chain was captured in a study of identical twins (dated by TCRdb to about 2016). Study-wide context: The study deep-sequenced TCR alpha and beta repertoires from monozygotic twins, unrelated adults of various ages and cord blood to test whether fetal clonotypes persist. To rule out contamination, replicate twin experiments were performed at different times with different library preparation protocols.

Every donor in the study was a healthy Caucasian. The twin cohort comprised three pairs of female monozygotic twins, all aged about 18 to 30 years. RNA for TCR libraries was isolated from peripheral blood mononuclear cells. This clonotype was found a few times. Its binding antigen is unknown. Base qualities are not at hand, and no much larger clone is one base apart. The research as a whole found: Out-of-frame TCR alpha sharing in monozygotic twins was systematically underestimated by recombination models, whereas sharing between unrelated individuals was in agreement with the recombination models. Fewer insertions were carried by abundant cord blood beta clonotypes; a weaker similar trend was observed in young adult naive repertoires, while no such trend was observed in memory repertoires. Conclusions relied on cross-sectional statistical analysis, since the same donors could not be followed over many years. In beta out-of-frame sequences, excess twin sharing was weaker, because having fewer shared sequences lowered the signal-to-noise ratio. Invariant T cells such as MAIT and iNKT could partly confound zero-insertion analyses, though diverse VJ usage argued against this for most clonotypes. Compared with coincidental sharing between unrelated individuals, out-of-frame TCR alpha sequences shared between twins showed an excess of sequences with low generation probability.

The receptor library was made with 5' RACE. The sequencing machine was an Illumina HiSeq 2000. A universal primer binding site was introduced by template switching, and a unique molecular identifier was present in the final cDNA, enabling accurate counting of TCR cDNA molecules. Specific primers in the conserved constant-segment region were used to synthesize first-strand cDNA for TCR alpha and beta chains. Each cDNA library was double barcoded, with a SMART-Mk sample barcode plus Illumina barcodes, to control for contamination. TruSeq adapter sequences along with Illumina sample barcodes were introduced in two successive PCR steps. TCR alpha and beta cDNA libraries were sequenced on the Illumina HiSeq platform with custom primers. The paper's processing steps were these. MiGEC was used to process raw reads and extract unique molecular identifiers, and MiXCR was used to find CDR3 positions. For each individual, recombination models were inferred using an EM algorithm with the repgenHMM and IGoR tools. The analysis of shared clonotypes was done with the tcR package in R, with sharing normalized by the product of cloneset sizes. Out-of-frame nonproductive sequences were analyzed to study raw recombination free of thymic and clonal selection effects. TCRdb's own reprocessing of the public reads used fastp at Q25 and MiXCR and kept productive beta chains. Each CDR3 protein gets just one entry, which takes the most common genes and DNA from the rows behind it. TCRdb, not the authors, supplied the V and J calls. This sample holds under 900,000 distinct CDR3 sequences; 18% were observed only once. The ten largest clones capture around 14% of the sample.

These data also featured in a second study, about T cells expressing NK-cell markers. That second publication adds: TCR beta-chain repertoires were profiled in sorted CD3+CD56+NKG2C+, CD3+CD56+NKG2C- and CD3+CD56-NKG2C+ T-cell subsets from about 8 donors. Seven of the eight sequenced donors were HCMV-seropositive and one was HCMV-seronegative. To restrict sorting to alphabetaTCR-expressing T cells, an anti-gammadeltaTCR antibody was added in several experiments. In over five donors, the dominant CD3+CD56+NKG2C+ clonotypes were among the top 10 CD8+ clonotypes and accounted for about 1.0-7.5% of CD8+ T cells. Those dominant clonotypes were again the most abundant among CD3+CD56-NKG2C+ cells in four donors, at roughly 25-60.1%. Whether the expanded NKG2C-expressing T cell clones were specific for HCMV antigens was left unclear. The eight sequenced donors were randomly selected healthy volunteers, three men and five women. HCMV-specific IgG was detected in serum with a commercial ELISA kit to determine HCMV serostatus. For about six donors, unsorted PBMC were also used to sequence bulk peripheral blood T-cell repertoires. MIGEC handled demultiplexing of the reads and grouping by UMI, while MiTCR was used to assemble and quantify clonotypes. To remove erroneous sequences, TCR cDNA sequences were retained only when supported by two or more reads. The tcR package was used for downstream repertoire analysis, with clonotypes matched between fractions based on CDR3 nucleotide sequence plus V segment. VDJmatch was used to annotate antigen specificity against VDJdb, with one amino acid substitution allowed in CDR3.

The TCR was taken from a woman younger than 35 in good health. Sample: PBMCs.

The CDR3 protein sequence reads: CASSPSGGSEAFF. The nucleotide sequence is TGTGCCAGCAGTCCGAGTGGGGGTAGTGAAGCTTTCTTT. The chain is made from TRBV12-3 or TRBV12-4 and TRBJ1-1, and perhaps TRBD1 as D gene, on 5 matching bases. A distance of 14 bases separates the germline ends of V and J, which lose 5 bases and 7 bases respectively. The CDR3 measures 13 amino acids from cysteine to phenylalanine. The sequence is cut down to CDR3 DNA, 39 bases in frame from base 1.